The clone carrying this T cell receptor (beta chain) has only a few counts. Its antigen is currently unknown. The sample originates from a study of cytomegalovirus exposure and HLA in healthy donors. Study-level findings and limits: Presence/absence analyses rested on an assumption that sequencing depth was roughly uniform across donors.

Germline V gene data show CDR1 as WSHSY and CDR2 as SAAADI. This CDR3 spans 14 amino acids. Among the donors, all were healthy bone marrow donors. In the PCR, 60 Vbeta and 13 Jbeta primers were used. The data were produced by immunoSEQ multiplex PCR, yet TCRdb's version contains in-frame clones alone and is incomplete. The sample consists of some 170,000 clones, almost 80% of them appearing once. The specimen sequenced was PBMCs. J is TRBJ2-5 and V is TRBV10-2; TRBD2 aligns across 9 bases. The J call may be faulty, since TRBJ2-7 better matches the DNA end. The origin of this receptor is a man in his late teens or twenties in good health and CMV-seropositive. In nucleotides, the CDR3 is TGCGCCAGCAGTGCACTAGCGGGCGTTTACGAGCAGTACTTC. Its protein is CASSALAGVYEQYF.